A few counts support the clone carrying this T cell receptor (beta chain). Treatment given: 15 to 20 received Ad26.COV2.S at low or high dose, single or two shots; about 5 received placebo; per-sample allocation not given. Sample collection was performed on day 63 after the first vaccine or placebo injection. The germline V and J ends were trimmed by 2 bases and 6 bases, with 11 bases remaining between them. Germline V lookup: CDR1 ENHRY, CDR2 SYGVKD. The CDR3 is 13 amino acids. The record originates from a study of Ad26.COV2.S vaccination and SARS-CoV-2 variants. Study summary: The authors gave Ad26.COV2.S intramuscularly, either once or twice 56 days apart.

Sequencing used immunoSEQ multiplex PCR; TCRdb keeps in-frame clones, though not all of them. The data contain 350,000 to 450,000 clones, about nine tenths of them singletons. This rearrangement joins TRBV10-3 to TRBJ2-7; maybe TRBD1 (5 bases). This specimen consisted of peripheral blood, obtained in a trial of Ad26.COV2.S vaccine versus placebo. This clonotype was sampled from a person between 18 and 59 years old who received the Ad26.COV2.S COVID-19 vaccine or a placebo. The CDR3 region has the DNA TGTGCCATCAGTGAGGACCCAGGGCGCGAGCAGTACTTC. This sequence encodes CAISEDPGREQYF.